The clone carrying this T cell receptor beta chain was observed a handful of times. The record originates from a study of cytomegalovirus exposure and HLA in healthy donors. Whole-study context: Falling in the Caucasian-associated ancestry cluster were about four fifths of 350 to 400 genotyped donors.

The germline CDR1 and CDR2 sequences are MNHEY and SMNVEV (reference sequence). The CDR3 is made up of 17 amino acids. V was clipped by 2 bases and J by 0 bases, with 16 bases between them. Both 60 Vbeta primers and 13 Jbeta primers went into the PCR. TCRdb keeps only in-frame clones here, not all; method: immunoSEQ multiplex PCR. The sample yields about 150,000 clones, about 83% seen once. The chain has TRBV27 and TRBJ1-1; no firm D call. This sequence originates from a woman in her thirties or forties in good health and CMV-seronegative. The sequenced sample consisted of PBMCs. CDR3 amino acids: CASSLNGRLVLNTEAFF. The DNA for the CDR3 is TGTGCCAGCAGTTTAAACGGCAGACTAGTTTTGAACACTGAAGCTTTCTTT.